This T cell receptor beta chain is drawn from a study of esophageal squamous cell carcinoma under preoperative chemotherapy. Study outcomes and limitations: After treatment, tumor-infiltrating lymphocytes seemed to come partly from incoming peripheral T cells, not only local changes. After chemotherapy, TCR diversity rose significantly in peripheral T cells but not in tumor-infiltrating lymphocytes.

This CDR3 region has 14 residues. Germline CDR1 is SEHNR and CDR2 is FQNEAQ (reference sequence). TCRdb processed the PCR reads anew with MiXCR; each CDR3 protein has one entry. The sample has 34,000 or so distinct CDR3 sequences, around 50% seen once. Worth noting for this clonotype: Its specificity is unknown. The junction departs from the called germline gene at one end, perhaps through a read error.

Indicated time point: after preoperative PTX-NDP chemotherapy. This material was obtained from a patient given preoperative chemotherapy. The receptor was isolated from a human donor with esophageal squamous cell carcinoma. The donor label of this sample is uncertain. The chain is built from TRBV7-9 and TRBJ2-4; D might be TRBD2 (6 bases). The CDR3 region has the DNA TGTGGCAGCAGCGGGCTGAGAGCCAAAGATACTCAGTACTTC. The encoded protein is CGSSGLRAKDTQYF.